Following are 23 T cell receptor beta chains from one sample sequenced in a study of technical replicates of blood from a handful of donors. The method was immunoSEQ multiplex PCR; TCRdb's version includes in-frame clones alone and lacks a portion of them. The table includes approximately 9,000 clones, around 92% detected once. Material for sequencing was PBMCs. The receptor set was obtained from a human donor in good health.

The V gene is TRBV6-1, the J gene TRBJ1-2, with a tentative D call TRBD1 (5 bases). Germline values: CDR1 MNHNS, CDR2 SASEGT. Trimming removed 7 bases at V and 6 bases at J, with 15 bases between. CDR3 length: 13 amino acids. CDR3 protein: CASTHIRVHGYTF. In nucleotides, the CDR3 is TGTGCCAGCACCCACATCAGGGTCCATGGCTACACCTTC.

This chain joins TRBV19 and TRBJ1-4, with unresolved D. Trimming removed 8 bases from V and 4 bases from J, with 8 bases in between. The germline V gene encodes CDR1 LNHDA and CDR2 SQIVND (reference sequence). This CDR3 has 12 residues. Here the CDR3 reads CASSQLNEKLFF. As DNA, the CDR3 is TGTGCCAGTTCACAGCTTAATGAAAAACTGTTTTTT.

This chain links TRBV5-1 with TRBJ1-1; a weak D match, TRBD1 (6 bases). The length of the CDR3 is 14 residues. V was shortened by 2 bases and J by 1 base, with 9 bases between the two germline ends. The germline gives CDR1 SGHRS, CDR2 YFSETQ. CDR3 DNA: TGCGCCAGCAGCTTACAGGGTCAGAACACTGAAGCTTTCTTT. It translates to CASSLQGQNTEAFF.

The rearrangement joins TRBV28 to TRBJ1-5; 7 bases agree with TRBD1. The CDR3 is 13 amino acids. J was trimmed by 7 bases and V by 6 bases; bases with no gene match: 6. CDR1 is MDHEN and CDR2 is SYDVKM in the germline V gene. The CDR3 region has the DNA TGTGCCAGCAGGGGCAACAGGGGACAGCCCCAGCATTTT. It codes for CASRGNRGQPQHF.

V gene TRBV5-1 combines with J gene TRBJ2-3, with D maybe TRBD1 (5 bases). CDR3 length equals 12 residues. V lost 1 base to trimming and J lost 9 bases, with 9 bases between them. In germline, CDR1 is SGHRS, CDR2 YFSETQ. DNA of the CDR3: TGCGCCAGCAGCTTGCTAGGGGCGACGCAGTATTTT. It is translated as CASSLLGATQYF.

The table lists this clone with a few counts. The chain joins TRBV7-8 to TRBJ1-2; no clear D. Germline CDR1 and CDR2: SGHVS and FQNEAQ. V was shortened by 1 base and J by 4 bases, with 13 bases between the two germline ends. The CDR3 consists of 15 residues. CDR3 DNA sequence: TGTGCCAGCAGCTTAGGTTCGTCCGGGGTCTATGGCTACACCTTC. The encoded protein is CASSLGSSGVYGYTF.

The CDR3 loop reads CASSLAGLAGRNSYNEQFF. As DNA, the CDR3 is TGTGCCAGCAGTTTGGCGGGCCTAGCGGGTCGAAATTCCTACAATGAGCAGTTCTTC. This sequence joins TRBV13 and TRBJ2-1, with 8 bases aligning to TRBD2. After removal of 6 bases from V and 1 base from J, the junction contained 17 bases not matched to a gene. The CDR3 spans 19 residues. Per the germline V gene, CDR1 is PRHDT and CDR2 is FYEKMQ (reference sequence). Drawing the rest from reference TRBV13 and TRBJ2-1, the complete variable domain is AAGVIQSPRHLIKEKRETATLKCYPIPRHDTVYWYQQGPGQDPQFLISFYEKMQSDKGSIPDRFSAQQFSDYHSELNMSSLELGDSALYFCASSLAGLAGRNSYNEQFFGPGTRLTVL.

The V call is TRBV2, the J call TRBJ1-4, with 10 bases aligning to TRBD1. The junction had 7 bases not matched to a gene; V was cut back by 6 bases and J by 0 bases. Germline-derived CDR1 and CDR2 are SNHLY and FYNNEI. The CDR3 is 17 residues long. CDR3 loop: CASRRTGGSATNEKLFF. CDR3 DNA sequence: TGTGCCAGCAGGAGGACAGGGGGGTCCGCAACTAATGAAAAACTGTTTTTT.

The chain joins TRBV6-5 to TRBJ2-7; 8 bases align to TRBD2. The V gene's germline CDR1 is MNHEY and CDR2 SVGAGI. The trim removed 0 bases at V and 7 bases at J, leaving 11 bases unmatched. The length of the CDR3 is 16 residues. CDR3 DNA sequence: TGTGCCAGCAGTTACTCAGTTCCAGCGGGAGCTGGTGAGCAGTACTTC. Translated: CASSYSVPAGAGEQYF.

The J gene is TRBJ2-5, the V gene TRBV4-1; TRBD1 matches at 8 bases. V was pared by 0 bases and J by 5 bases, with 14 bases of the junction left unmatched. This CDR3 has 18 residues. From germline, CDR1 is MGHRA and CDR2 YSYEKL. The DNA of the CDR3 is TGCGCCAGCAGCCAAGATATCGCCCCGACAGGGGCTGGTGAGACCCAGTACTTC. This gives the protein CASSQDIAPTGAGETQYF.

The J gene is TRBJ2-5, the V gene TRBV29-1; 11 bases are a match to TRBD2. CDR1 and CDR2 (germline): SQVTM, ANQGSEA. The CDR3 totals 14 residues. After removal of 4 bases from V and 2 bases from J, the junction contained 3 bases not matched to a gene. CDR3 protein: CSVVVAGGQETQYF. CDR3 in DNA: TGCAGCGTTGTGGTAGCGGGAGGGCAAGAGACCCAGTACTTC.

CDR3 DNA: TGTGCCAGCAGTTCCTCTGGGCTGCGCAATCAGCCCCAGCATTTT. Its protein product is CASSSSGLRNQPQHF. The rearrangement uses TRBV28 and TRBJ1-5; D remains unclear. Trimming removed 4 bases at V and 2 bases at J, with 12 bases between. The CDR3 contains 15 residues. Germline CDR1 MDHEN, CDR2 SYDVKM.

The gene calls are TRBV9 and TRBJ2-2; 8 bases fit TRBD2. The CDR3 contains 16 residues. The ends lost 3 bases at V and 5 bases at J; junction bases unmatched: 9. Germline assignment: CDR1 SGDLS and CDR2 YYNGEE. The CDR3 DNA reads TGTGCCAGCAGCGCGCTTGGGACTAGTCTTACCGGGGAGCTGTTTTTT. It specifies CASSALGTSLTGELFF.

The rearrangement uses TRBV30 and TRBJ1-5, with D unresolved. The CDR3 has 15 amino acids. Germline V gene data show CDR1 as GTSNPN and CDR2 as SVGIG (reference sequence). Trimming removed 1 base at V and 0 bases at J, with 10 bases between. The CDR3 DNA reads as TGTGCCTGGAGTGAGTACGGGTTTAGCAATCAGCCCCAGCATTTT. This sequence encodes CAWSEYGFSNQPQHF. The whole variable domain, remainder taken from reference TRBV30 and TRBJ1-5, is SQTIHQWPATLVQPVGSPLSLECTVEGTSNPNLYWYRQAAGRGLQLLFYSVGIGQISSEVPQNLSASRPQDRQFILSSKKLLLSDSGFYLCAWSEYGFSNQPQHFGDGTRLSIL.

This sequence joins TRBV5-1 and TRBJ2-2; 11 nucleotides match TRBD2. After removal of 0 bases from V and 6 bases from J, the junction contained 1 base not matched to a gene. The CDR3 spans 15 residues. In germline, CDR1 is SGHRS, CDR2 YFSETQ. CDR3 loop: CASSLGLAGPGELFF. The CDR3 DNA follows: TGCGCCAGCAGCTTGGGACTAGCGGGACCCGGGGAGCTGTTTTTT. The full variable domain, completed using reference TRBV5-1 and TRBJ2-2, is KAGVTQTPRYLIKTRGQQVTLSCSPISGHRSVSWYQQTPGQGLQFLFEYFSETQRNKGNFPGRFSGRQFSNSRSEMNVSTLELGDSALYLCASSLGLAGPGELFFGEGSRLTVL.

CDR3 coding DNA: TGTGCCAGCAGCCTCCAGGGGGCAAGGCCTGAAGATACGCAGTATTTT. It specifies CASSLQGARPEDTQYF. This chain connects TRBV7-9 to TRBJ2-3, with TRBD1 matching over 8 bases. Germline V gene sequence: CDR1 SEHNR, CDR2 FQNEAQ (reference sequence). With 5 bases clipped from V and 5 bases from J, the junction kept 12 bases outside the gene matches. The CDR3 length is 16 residues.

This sequence joins TRBV19 and TRBJ2-2; weak D call: TRBD1 (6 bases). This CDR3 has 15 residues. The V end was cut by 6 bases, the J end by 1 base, with 12 bases between. CDR1 and CDR2 from the germline V gene are LNHDA and SQIVND (reference sequence). The DNA for the CDR3 is TGTGCCAGTAGGCACCGGGACAAGAACACCGGGGAGCTGTTTTTT. It codes for CASRHRDKNTGELFF.

This clone was detected once. Sequence at one end of the junction differs from germline and may be a read error. V usage is TRBV5-1 and J usage is TRBJ1-1; 8 bases are a match to TRBD1. The germline V gene encodes CDR1 SGHRS and CDR2 YFSETQ. The length of the CDR3 is 14 residues. Here the CDR3 reads CASSPLDREAEAFF. DNA of the CDR3: TGCGCCAGCAGCCCCCTGGACAGGGAGGCTGAGGCTTTCTTT.

V usage is TRBV6-1 and J usage is TRBJ1-2; 12 nucleotides align to TRBD1. CDR3 length equals 14 residues. Looked up from germline, CDR1 is MNHNS and CDR2 is SASEGT. The ends lost 3 bases at V and 8 bases at J; junction bases unmatched: 4. CDR3 nucleotide sequence: TGTGCCAGCAGTGAGGGACAGGGGGCTGGGGGCTACACCTTC. Amino acids: CASSEGQGAGGYTF.

The rearrangement joins TRBV5-6 to TRBJ1-2; no firm D call. Germline CDR1 SGHDT, CDR2 YYEEEE. There are 14 residues in the CDR3. V gave up 0 bases and J gave up 2 bases, with 8 bases separating them. The CDR3 region is CASSLGQANYGYTF. The CDR3 DNA is TGTGCCAGCAGCTTGGGTCAGGCGAACTATGGCTACACCTTC.

The rearrangement uses TRBV28 and TRBJ1-1; D may be TRBD1 (5 bases). The CDR3 runs 15 residues. With 4 bases removed from V and 6 bases from J, the gap between germline ends came to 18 bases. Germline V CDR1 and CDR2: MDHEN, SYDVKM. The CDR3 here is CASSSVAQGPPEAFF. The CDR3 region has the DNA TGTGCCAGCAGTTCGGTCGCCCAGGGCCCCCCTGAAGCTTTCTTT.

CDR3 region: CASSDSNRGLGYGYTF. DNA of the CDR3: TGTGCCAGCAGTGACTCGAACAGGGGGCTGGGCTATGGCTACACCTTC. V and J are TRBV6-4 and TRBJ1-2; 9 bases map to TRBD1. With 0 bases clipped from V and 4 bases from J, the junction kept 6 bases outside the gene matches. CDR3 length: 16 amino acids. Germline lookup yields CDR1 MRHNA and CDR2 SNTAGT.

This chain uses TRBV6-1 with TRBJ2-2; 9 bases line up with TRBD2. Trimming cost V 0 bases and J 5 bases; bases outside gene matches: 19. CDR3 length: 21 amino acids. Per germline, CDR1 MNHNS and CDR2 SASEGT. This CDR3 reads CASSEAPFLIAGEGGTGELFF. Written as DNA, the CDR3 is TGTGCCAGCAGTGAAGCCCCTTTCTTGATAGCGGGAGAAGGGGGGACCGGGGAGCTGTTTTTT.